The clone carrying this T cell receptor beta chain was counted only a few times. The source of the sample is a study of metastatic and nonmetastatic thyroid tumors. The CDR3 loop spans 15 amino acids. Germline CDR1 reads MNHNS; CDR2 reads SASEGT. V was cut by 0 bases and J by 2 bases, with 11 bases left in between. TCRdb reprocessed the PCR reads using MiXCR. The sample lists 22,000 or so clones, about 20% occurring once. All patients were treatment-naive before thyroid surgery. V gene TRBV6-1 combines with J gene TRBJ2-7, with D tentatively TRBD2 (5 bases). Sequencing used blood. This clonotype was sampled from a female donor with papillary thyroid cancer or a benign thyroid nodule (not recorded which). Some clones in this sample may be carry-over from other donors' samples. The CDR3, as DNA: TGTGCCAGCAGTGAAGCGTGTCGGGGTACCTACGAGCAGTACTTC. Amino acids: CASSEACRGTYEQYF.